The clone carrying this T cell receptor beta chain was counted ten times or more. Its antigen remains unknown. The data originate from a study of cytomegalovirus exposure and HLA in healthy donors. The V gene's germline CDR1 is KGHSH and CDR2 LQKENI. V was clipped by 3 bases and J by 6 bases, with 23 bases between them. The CDR3 is 17 amino acids. Whole-study results and caveats: For most TCR beta V segments, an earlier analysis put the productive rate at about 87% or about 30% of the time. Versus the approximately 670-donor mean, an Asian-associated ancestry cluster reportedly showed fewer N-insertions in a later analysis. A missense DCLRE1C variant was associated with V- and J-gene trimming of TCR beta chains in a later analysis, and an independent cohort replicated the association.

In the PCR, 60 Vbeta and 13 Jbeta primers were used. Method: immunoSEQ multiplex PCR; TCRdb's copy keeps in-frame clones and lacks some. Found here are more than 90,000 clones, roughly 68% of them singletons; the top ten hold 8.5% to 9.5%. The specimen sequenced was PBMCs. This clonotype was obtained from a man aged 25-45 years in good health and CMV-seropositive. The chain couples TRBV18 to TRBJ1-2, with TRBD1 as a possible D gene (5 bases). The CDR3 DNA reads as TGTGCCAGCTCACCCGCACCTGACAGCCGAAATTTTGATGGCTACACCTTC. This encodes CASSPAPDSRNFDGYTF. Looking up the rest from reference TRBV18 and TRBJ1-2 gives the full variable domain: NAGVMQNPRHLVRRRGQEARLRCSPMKGHSHVYWYRQLPEEGLKFMVYLQKENIIDESGMPKERFSAEFPKEGPSILRIQQVVRGDSAAYFCASSPAPDSRNFDGYTFGSGTRLTVV.